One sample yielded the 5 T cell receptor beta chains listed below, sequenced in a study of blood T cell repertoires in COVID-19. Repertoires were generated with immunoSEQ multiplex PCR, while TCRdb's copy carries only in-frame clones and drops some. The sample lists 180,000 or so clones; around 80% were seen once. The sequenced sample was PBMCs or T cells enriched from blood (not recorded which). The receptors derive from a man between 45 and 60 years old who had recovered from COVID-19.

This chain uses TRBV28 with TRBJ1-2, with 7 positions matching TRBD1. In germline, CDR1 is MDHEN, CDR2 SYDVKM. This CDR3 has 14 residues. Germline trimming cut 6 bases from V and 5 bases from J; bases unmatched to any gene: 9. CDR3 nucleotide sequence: TGTGCCAGCAGATTAAGACAGGGTTGGTATGGCTACACCTTC. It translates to CASRLRQGWYGYTF.

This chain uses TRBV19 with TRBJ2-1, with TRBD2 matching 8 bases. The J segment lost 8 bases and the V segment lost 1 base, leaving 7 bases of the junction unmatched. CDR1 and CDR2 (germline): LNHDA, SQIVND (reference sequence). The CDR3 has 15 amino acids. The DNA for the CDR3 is TGTGCCAGTAGTATAGTGAGCGGGGGTAAGCATGAGCAGTTCTTC. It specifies CASSIVSGGKHEQFF.

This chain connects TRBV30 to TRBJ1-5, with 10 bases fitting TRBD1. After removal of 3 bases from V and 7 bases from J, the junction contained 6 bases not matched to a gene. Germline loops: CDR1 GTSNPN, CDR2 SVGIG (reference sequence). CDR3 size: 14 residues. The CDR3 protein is CAWSRGTGAQPQHF. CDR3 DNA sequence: TGTGCCTGGAGCCGAGGGACAGGGGCCCAGCCCCAGCATTTT.

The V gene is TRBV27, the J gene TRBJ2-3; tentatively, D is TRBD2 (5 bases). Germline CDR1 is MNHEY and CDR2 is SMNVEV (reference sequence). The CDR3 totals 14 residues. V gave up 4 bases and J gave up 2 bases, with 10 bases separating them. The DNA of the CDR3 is TGTGCCAGCAGTTGGACTCCGAACACAGATACGCAGTATTTT. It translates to CASSWTPNTDTQYF.

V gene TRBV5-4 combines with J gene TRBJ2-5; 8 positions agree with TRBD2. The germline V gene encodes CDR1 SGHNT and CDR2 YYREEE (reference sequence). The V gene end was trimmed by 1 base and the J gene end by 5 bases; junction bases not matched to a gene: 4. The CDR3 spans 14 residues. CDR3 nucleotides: TGTGCCAGCAGCTTGCCCGGGGGGGCGGAGACCCAGTACTTC. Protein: CASSLPGGAETQYF. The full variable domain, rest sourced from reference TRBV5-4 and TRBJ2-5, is ETGVTQSPTHLIKTRGQQVTLRCSSQSGHNTVSWYQQALGQGPQFIFQYYREEENGRGNFPPRFSGLQFPNYSSELNVNALELDDSALYLCASSLPGGAETQYFGPGTRLLVL.